This TCR beta chain was captured in a study of T cell repertoires in cytomegalovirus infection. Study-level information: In public TCR beta signatures, there were indications of both CMV infection and matching HLA type.

TCRdb called the reads again in MiXCR, with one record for every CDR3 protein. The table lists fewer than 1,000,000 distinct CDR3 sequences, roughly 30% of them singletons. This clonotype has just a few counts. Antigen unknown. Germline V gene data show CDR1 as LGHNA and CDR2 as YNFKEQ. V lost 0 bases and J 2 bases, leaving 9 bases between the germline ends. CDR3 length equals 15 residues. J is TRBJ2-3 and V is TRBV4-2; tentative D call: TRBD1 (5 bases). Source: cultured CD8+ T cells from PBMCs, taken from culture after CMV antigen stimulation. The TCR sequence derives from a human donor in good health (CMV status not recorded). Some clones in this sample may be carry-over from other donors' samples. The CDR3 DNA sequence: TGTGCCAGCAGCCAAGATAGACAGACCACAGATACGCAGTATTTT. Its protein product is CASSQDRQTTDTQYF.